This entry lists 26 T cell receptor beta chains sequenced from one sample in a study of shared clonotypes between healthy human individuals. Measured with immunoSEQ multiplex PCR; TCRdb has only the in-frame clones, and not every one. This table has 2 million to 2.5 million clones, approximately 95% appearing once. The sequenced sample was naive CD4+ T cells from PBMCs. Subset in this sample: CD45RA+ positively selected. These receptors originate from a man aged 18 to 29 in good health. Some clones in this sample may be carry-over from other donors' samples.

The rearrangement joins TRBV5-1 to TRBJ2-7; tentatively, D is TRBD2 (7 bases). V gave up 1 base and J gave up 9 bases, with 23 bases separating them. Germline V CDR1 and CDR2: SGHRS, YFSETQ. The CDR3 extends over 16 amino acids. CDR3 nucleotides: TGCGCCAGCAGCTTGTCTCCACTTGCGGGGGCTACGCTGCAGTACTTC. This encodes CASSLSPLAGATLQYF.

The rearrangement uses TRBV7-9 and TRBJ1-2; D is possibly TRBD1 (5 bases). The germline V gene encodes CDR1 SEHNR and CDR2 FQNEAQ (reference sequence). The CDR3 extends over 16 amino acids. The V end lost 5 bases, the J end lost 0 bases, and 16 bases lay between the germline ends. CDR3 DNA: TGTGCCAGCAGCCAGGGCACGGCAGGGACTAACTATGGCTACACCTTC. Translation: CASSQGTAGTNYGYTF.

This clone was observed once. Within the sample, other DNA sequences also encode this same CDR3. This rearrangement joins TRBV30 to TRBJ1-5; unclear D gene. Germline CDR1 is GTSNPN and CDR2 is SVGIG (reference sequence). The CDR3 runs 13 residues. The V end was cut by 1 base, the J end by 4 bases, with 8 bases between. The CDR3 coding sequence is TGTGCCTGGAGTGGGGGTGGTAATCAGCCCCAGCATTTT. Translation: CAWSGGGNQPQHF.

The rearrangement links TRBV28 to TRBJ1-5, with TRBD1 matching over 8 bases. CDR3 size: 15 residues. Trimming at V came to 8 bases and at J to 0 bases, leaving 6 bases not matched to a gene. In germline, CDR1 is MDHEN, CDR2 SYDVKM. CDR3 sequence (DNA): TGTGCCAGCTACAGGGGGTTAAATAGCAATCAGCCCCAGCATTTT. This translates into CASYRGLNSNQPQHF.

CDR3 DNA sequence: TGTGCCATCAGACCGGACAGGGCCTTACCTACCTACGAGCAGTACTTC. Amino acids: CAIRPDRALPTYEQYF. The genes are TRBV10-3 and TRBJ2-7; 8 bases line up with TRBD1. Germline V gene data show CDR1 as ENHRY and CDR2 as SYGVKD. This CDR3 is built from 16 residues. J gave up 2 bases and V 6 bases, and 12 bases lay outside the gene matches.

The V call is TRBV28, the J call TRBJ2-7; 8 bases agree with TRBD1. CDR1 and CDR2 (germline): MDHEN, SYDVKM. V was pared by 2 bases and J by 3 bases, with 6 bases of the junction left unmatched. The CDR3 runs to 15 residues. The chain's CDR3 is CASSLQGATGYEQYF. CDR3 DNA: TGTGCCAGCAGTTTACAGGGGGCGACGGGCTACGAGCAGTACTTC.

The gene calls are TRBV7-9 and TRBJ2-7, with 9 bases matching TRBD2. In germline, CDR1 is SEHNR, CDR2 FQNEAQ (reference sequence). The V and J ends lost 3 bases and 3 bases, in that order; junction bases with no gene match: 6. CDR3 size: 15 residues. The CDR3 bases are TGTGCCAGCAGCTTCACGCGGGAGGGCCTCTACGAGCAGTACTTC. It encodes CASSFTREGLYEQYF.

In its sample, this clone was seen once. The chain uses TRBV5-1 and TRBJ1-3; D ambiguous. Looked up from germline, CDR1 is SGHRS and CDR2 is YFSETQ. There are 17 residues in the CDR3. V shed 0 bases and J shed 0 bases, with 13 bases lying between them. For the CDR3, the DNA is TGCGCCAGCAGCTTGGGGACCGCAGGAGACTCTGGAAACACCATATATTTT. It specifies CASSLGTAGDSGNTIYF.

This CDR3 reads CASSKSHDTQYF. The DNA for the CDR3 is TGTGCCAGCAGTAAATCGCATGATACGCAGTATTTT. The chain is built from TRBV25-1 and TRBJ2-3; D ambiguous. V was trimmed by 5 bases and J by 6 bases, leaving 9 bases between them. Germline V gene sequence: CDR1 MGHDK, CDR2 SYGVNS. The CDR3 totals 12 residues.

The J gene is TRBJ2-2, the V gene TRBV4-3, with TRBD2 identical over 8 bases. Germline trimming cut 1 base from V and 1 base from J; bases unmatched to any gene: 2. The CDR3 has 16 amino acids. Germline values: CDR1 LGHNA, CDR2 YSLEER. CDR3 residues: CASSQAGGLNTGELFF. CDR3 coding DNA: TGCGCCAGCAGCCAAGCGGGAGGGCTGAACACCGGGGAGCTGTTTTTT.

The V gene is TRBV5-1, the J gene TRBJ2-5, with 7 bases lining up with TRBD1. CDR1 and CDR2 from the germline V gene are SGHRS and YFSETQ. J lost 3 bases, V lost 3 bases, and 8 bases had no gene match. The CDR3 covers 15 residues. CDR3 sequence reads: CASSSGTDMEETQYF. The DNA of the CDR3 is TGCGCCAGCAGCTCCGGGACAGATATGGAAGAGACCCAGTACTTC.

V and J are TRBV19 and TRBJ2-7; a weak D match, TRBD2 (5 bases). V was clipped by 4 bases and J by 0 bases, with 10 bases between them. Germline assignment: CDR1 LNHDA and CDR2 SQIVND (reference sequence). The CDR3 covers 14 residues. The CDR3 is CASSTPEGSYEQYF. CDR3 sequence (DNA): TGTGCCAGTAGTACCCCTGAGGGCTCCTACGAGCAGTACTTC.

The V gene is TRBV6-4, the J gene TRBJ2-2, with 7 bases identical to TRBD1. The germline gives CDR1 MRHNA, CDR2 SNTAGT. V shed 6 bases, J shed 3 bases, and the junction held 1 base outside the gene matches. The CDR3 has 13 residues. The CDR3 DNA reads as TGTGCCAGCAGAGGACAGGACACCGGGGAGCTGTTTTTT. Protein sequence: CASRGQDTGELFF.

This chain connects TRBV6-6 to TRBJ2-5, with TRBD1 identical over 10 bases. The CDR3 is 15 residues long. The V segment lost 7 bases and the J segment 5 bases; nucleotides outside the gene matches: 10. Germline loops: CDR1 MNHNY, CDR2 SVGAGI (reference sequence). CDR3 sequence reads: CASTPVTGGSETQYF. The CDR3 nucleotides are TGTGCCAGCACCCCGGTGACAGGGGGCAGTGAGACCCAGTACTTC.

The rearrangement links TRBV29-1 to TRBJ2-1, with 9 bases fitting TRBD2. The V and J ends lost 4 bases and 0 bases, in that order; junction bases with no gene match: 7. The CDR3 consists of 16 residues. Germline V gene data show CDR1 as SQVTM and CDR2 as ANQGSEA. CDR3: CSVGLAERPSYNEQFF. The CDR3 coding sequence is TGCAGCGTTGGACTAGCGGAAAGACCCTCCTACAATGAGCAGTTCTTC.

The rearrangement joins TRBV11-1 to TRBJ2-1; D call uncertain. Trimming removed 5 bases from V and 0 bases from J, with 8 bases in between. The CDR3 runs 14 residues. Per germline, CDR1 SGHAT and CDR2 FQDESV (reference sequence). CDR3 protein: CASSQQGSYNEQFF. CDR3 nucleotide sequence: TGTGCCAGCAGCCAACAAGGCTCCTACAATGAGCAGTTCTTC.

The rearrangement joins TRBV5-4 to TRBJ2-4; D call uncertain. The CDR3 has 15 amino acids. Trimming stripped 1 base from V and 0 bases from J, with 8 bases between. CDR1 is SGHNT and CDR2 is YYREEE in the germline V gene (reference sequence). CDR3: CASSLSTVAKNIQYF. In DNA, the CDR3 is TGTGCCAGCAGCTTGTCTACCGTAGCCAAAAACATTCAGTACTTC.

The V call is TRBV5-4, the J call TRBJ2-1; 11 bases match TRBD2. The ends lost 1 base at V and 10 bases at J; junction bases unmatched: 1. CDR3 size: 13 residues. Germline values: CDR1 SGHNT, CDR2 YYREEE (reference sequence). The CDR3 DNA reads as TGTGCCAGCAGCTTGCTAGCGGGAGGAGAGCAGTTCTTC. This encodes CASSLLAGGEQFF.

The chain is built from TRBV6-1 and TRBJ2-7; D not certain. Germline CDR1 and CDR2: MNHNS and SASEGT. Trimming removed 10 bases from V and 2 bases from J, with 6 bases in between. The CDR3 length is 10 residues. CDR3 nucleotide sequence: TGTGCCACCGGTACCTACGAGCAGTACTTC. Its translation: CATGTYEQYF.

The DNA of the CDR3 is TGCGCCAGCAGCCCCCTGGGGCTTAATTCAGATACGCAGTATTTT. Its protein product is CASSPLGLNSDTQYF. This sequence joins TRBV4-1 and TRBJ2-3, with a possible D match to TRBD1 (5 bases). The germline gives CDR1 MGHRA, CDR2 YSYEKL. V lost 4 bases and J 4 bases, leaving 15 bases between the germline ends. The length of the CDR3 is 15 residues.

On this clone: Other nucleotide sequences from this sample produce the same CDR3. The CDR3 DNA reads as TGCGCCAGCAGCCAAGAGGGTCTATCACCCCTCCACTTT. Encoded protein: CASSQEGLSPLHF. The chain employs TRBV4-1 and TRBJ1-6; D uncertain. From germline, CDR1 is MGHRA and CDR2 YSYEKL. This CDR3 is 13 amino acids long. V shed 0 bases and J shed 10 bases, with 7 bases lying between them.

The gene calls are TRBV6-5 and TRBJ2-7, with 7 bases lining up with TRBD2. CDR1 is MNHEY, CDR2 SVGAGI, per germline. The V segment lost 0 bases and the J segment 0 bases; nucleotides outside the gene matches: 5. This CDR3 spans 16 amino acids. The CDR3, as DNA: TGTGCCAGCAGTTACTCGTGGGAGGGGAGCTCCTACGAGCAGTACTTC. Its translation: CASSYSWEGSSYEQYF.

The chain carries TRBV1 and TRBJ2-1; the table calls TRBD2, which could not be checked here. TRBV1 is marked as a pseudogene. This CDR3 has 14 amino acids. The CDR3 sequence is CTSSQDLAAGEQFF. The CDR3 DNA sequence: TGCACCAGCAGCCAAGATTTAGCGGCGGGTGAGCAGTTCTTC.

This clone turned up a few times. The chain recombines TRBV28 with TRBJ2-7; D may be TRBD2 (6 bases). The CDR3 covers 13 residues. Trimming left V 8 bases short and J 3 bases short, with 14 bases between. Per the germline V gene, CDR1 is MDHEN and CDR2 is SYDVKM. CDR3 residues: CASGISGLYEQYF. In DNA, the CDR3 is TGTGCCAGCGGGATTAGCGGCCTCTACGAGCAGTACTTC.

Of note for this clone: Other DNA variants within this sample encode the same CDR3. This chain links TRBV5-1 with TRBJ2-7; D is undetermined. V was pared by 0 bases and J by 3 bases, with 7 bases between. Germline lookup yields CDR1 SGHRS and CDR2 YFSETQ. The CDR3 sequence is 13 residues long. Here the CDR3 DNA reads TGCGCCAGCAGCTTGGGGTCCAGCTACGAGCAGTACTTC. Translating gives CASSLGSSYEQYF. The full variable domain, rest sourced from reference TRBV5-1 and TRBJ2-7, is KAGVTQTPRYLIKTRGQQVTLSCSPISGHRSVSWYQQTPGQGLQFLFEYFSETQRNKGNFPGRFSGRQFSNSRSEMNVSTLELGDSALYLCASSLGSSYEQYFGPGTRLTVT.

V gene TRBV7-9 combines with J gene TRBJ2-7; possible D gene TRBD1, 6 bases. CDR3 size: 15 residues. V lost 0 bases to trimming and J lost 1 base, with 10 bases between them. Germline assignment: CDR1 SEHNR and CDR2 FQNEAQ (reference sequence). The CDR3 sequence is CASSLADRWSYEQYF. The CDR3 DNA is TGTGCCAGCAGCTTAGCAGACAGGTGGTCCTACGAGCAGTACTTC.